A selection of T cell receptor beta chains follows, all from one sample in a study of blood T cell repertoires in COVID-19. Data came from immunoSEQ multiplex PCR; TCRdb stores just in-frame clones and leaves some out. The repertoire holds some 79,000 clones, with roughly 89% as singletons. The sequenced sample was peripheral blood. These receptors were obtained from a man aged 65 to 79 with active or convalescent COVID-19. CDR3s include the opening cysteine and the closing phenylalanine or tryptophan. Fields, in order: clone size, J gene, V gene, D gene, CDR3 DNA, CDR3 protein. A D gene is named only where the DNA matches it firmly. The size of a clone is reported for some rows only, either as once, few or many, or as a class for expanded clones.

>NA|TRBJ1-5|TRBV19|TRBD1
TGTGCCAGTAGTATTCAGGGGGTTAGCAATCAGCCCCAGCATTTT
CASSIQGVSNQPQHF
>NA|TRBJ1-1|TRBV5-1|TRBD1
TGCGCCAGCAGCTTGAACGGACAGGGGGCTGGGAGCACTGAAGCTTTCTTT
CASSLNGQGAGSTEAFF
>NA|TRBJ1-4|TRBV28|NA
TGTGCCAGCAGTTTAATCAGGATCACATCTAATGAAAAACTGTTTTTT
CASSLIRITSNEKLFF
>NA|TRBJ1-6|TRBV2|TRBD1
TGTGCCAGCAGTGCCCGACAGGGGGATTCACCCCTCCACTTT
CASSARQGDSPLHF
>NA|TRBJ2-7|TRBV5-4|TRBD1
TGTGCCAGCAGCTTGGGTCAGGGGGCAATCTACGAGCAGTACTTC
CASSLGQGAIYEQYF
>NA|TRBJ1-4|TRBV10-3|NA
TGTGCCATCAGTGCAGGGGTAAATGAAAAACTGTTTTTT
CAISAGVNEKLFF
>NA|TRBJ1-1|TRBV14|TRBD1
TGTGCCAGCAGCCGTCAGGGGGCCAGCCGGAACACTGAAGCTTTCTTT
CASSRQGASRNTEAFF
>few|TRBJ1-5|TRBV28|NA
TGTGCCAGCAGTCCTCGCCGAGCCAGGGGCGGGCTTAGCAATCAGCCCCAGCATTTT
CASSPRRARGGLSNQPQHF
>NA|TRBJ1-4|TRBV5-8|TRBD1
TGTGCCAGCAGCCCTAAGACAGGGGGCCGTGAAAAACTGTTTTTT
CASSPKTGGREKLFF
>NA|TRBJ2-7|TRBV6-5|NA
TGTGCCAGCCTCTCCGACAGGTTCTCCTACGAGCAGTACTTC
CASLSDRFSYEQYF